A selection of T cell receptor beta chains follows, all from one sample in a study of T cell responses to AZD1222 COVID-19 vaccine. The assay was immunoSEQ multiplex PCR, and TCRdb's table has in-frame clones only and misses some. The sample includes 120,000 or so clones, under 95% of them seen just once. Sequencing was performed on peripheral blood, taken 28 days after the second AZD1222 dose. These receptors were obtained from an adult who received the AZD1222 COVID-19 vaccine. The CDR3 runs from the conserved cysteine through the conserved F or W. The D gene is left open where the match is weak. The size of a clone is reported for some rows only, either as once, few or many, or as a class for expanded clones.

CDR3aa: CASRYRLAFYKYNEQFF
CDR3nt: TGCGCCAGCAGATACCGACTAGCGTTTTATAAATACAATGAGCAGTTCTTC
j_gene: TRBJ2-1
abundance: NA
d_gene: TRBD2
v_gene: TRBV23-1

CDR3aa: CASSLELRGGTEAFF
CDR3nt: TGTGCCAGCAGCTTAGAATTGAGGGGAGGCACTGAAGCTTTCTTT
j_gene: TRBJ1-1
abundance: NA
d_gene: NA
v_gene: TRBV11-2

CDR3aa: CASSLGDTQYF
CDR3nt: TGTGCCAGCAGTTTGGGAGATACGCAGTATTTT
j_gene: TRBJ2-3
abundance: NA
d_gene: NA
v_gene: TRBV6-2/TRBV6-3

CDR3aa: CATSDYETQYF
CDR3nt: TGTGCCACCAGTGATTATGAGACCCAGTACTTC
j_gene: TRBJ2-5
abundance: NA
d_gene: NA
v_gene: TRBV24-1

CDR3aa: CASSPKRDYPPQYF
CDR3nt: TGTGCCAGCAGCCCCAAGAGGGACTACCCACCCCAGTACTTC
j_gene: TRBJ2-4
abundance: NA
d_gene: TRBD2
v_gene: TRBV3-1/TRBV3-2

CDR3aa: CASSQEATGDYEQYF
CDR3nt: TGCGCCAGCAGCCAAGAGGCGACAGGGGACTACGAGCAGTACTTC
j_gene: TRBJ2-7
abundance: NA
d_gene: TRBD1
v_gene: TRBV4-3

CDR3aa: CASSDEAGNYGYTF
CDR3nt: TGTGCCAGCAGTGACGAAGCAGGCAACTATGGCTACACCTTC
j_gene: TRBJ1-2
abundance: NA
d_gene: NA
v_gene: TRBV2

CDR3aa: CASSQEILRSGYTF
CDR3nt: TGCGCCAGCAGCCAAGAAATCCTTCGTTCTGGCTACACCTTC
j_gene: TRBJ1-2
abundance: NA
d_gene: NA
v_gene: TRBV4-3

CDR3aa: CASSLFRDGYTF
CDR3nt: TGTGCCAGCAGTTTGTTCAGGGATGGCTACACCTTC
j_gene: TRBJ1-2
abundance: NA
d_gene: NA
v_gene: TRBV12-3/TRBV12-4

CDR3aa: CASSLARDSTSGNTIYF
CDR3nt: TGCGCCAGCAGCTTGGCCCGGGACAGTACCTCTGGAAACACCATATATTTT
j_gene: TRBJ1-3
abundance: NA
d_gene: TRBD1
v_gene: TRBV5-1

CDR3aa: CASSPNRISQPQHF
CDR3nt: TGTGCCAGCAGTCCAAACCGGATTAGTCAGCCCCAGCATTTT
j_gene: TRBJ1-5
abundance: NA
d_gene: NA
v_gene: TRBV6-5

CDR3aa: CAWRRGGLAMHEQYF
CDR3nt: TGTGCCTGGAGAAGGGGGGGACTAGCGATGCACGAGCAGTACTTC
j_gene: TRBJ2-7
abundance: NA
d_gene: TRBD2
v_gene: TRBV30

CDR3aa: CASSRAYEQYF
CDR3nt: TGTGCCAGCAGTCGCGCCTACGAGCAGTACTTC
j_gene: TRBJ2-7
abundance: NA
d_gene: NA
v_gene: TRBV28

CDR3aa: CAWSTGTGNYEQYF
CDR3nt: TGTGCCTGGAGTACCGGGACAGGGAACTACGAGCAGTACTTC
j_gene: TRBJ2-7
abundance: NA
d_gene: TRBD1
v_gene: TRBV30

CDR3aa: CASSEAGGYNQPQHF
CDR3nt: TGTGCCAGCAGTGAAGCTGGAGGCTACAATCAGCCCCAGCATTTT
j_gene: TRBJ1-5
abundance: NA
d_gene: NA
v_gene: TRBV6-1

CDR3aa: CASSSLGWGKDTQYF
CDR3nt: TGTGCCAGCAGCTCTCTCGGTTGGGGAAAAGATACGCAGTATTTT
j_gene: TRBJ2-3
abundance: NA
d_gene: NA
v_gene: TRBV7-2

CDR3aa: CASSDAGALYWEQYF
CDR3nt: TGTGCCAGCAGCGACGCCGGGGCCCTTTACTGGGAGCAGTACTTC
j_gene: TRBJ2-7
abundance: NA
d_gene: NA
v_gene: TRBV6-2/TRBV6-3

CDR3aa: CASSESPWGSPLHF
CDR3nt: TGTGCCAGCAGTGAATCCCCGTGGGGTTCACCCCTCCACTTT
j_gene: TRBJ1-6
abundance: NA
d_gene: NA
v_gene: TRBV6-4

CDR3aa: CASSPGRKNIQYF
CDR3nt: TGTGCCAGCTCACCGGGCCGAAAAAACATTCAGTACTTC
j_gene: TRBJ2-4
abundance: NA
d_gene: NA
v_gene: TRBV18

CDR3aa: CASSLTSGGEQYF
CDR3nt: TGTGCCAGCAGCTTGACTAGCGGGGGTGAGCAGTACTTC
j_gene: TRBJ2-7
abundance: NA
d_gene: TRBD2
v_gene: TRBV11-2

CDR3aa: CASSSPGTAAYEQYF
CDR3nt: TGTGCCAGCAGCTCCCCCGGGACGGCTGCCTACGAGCAGTACTTC
j_gene: TRBJ2-7
abundance: NA
d_gene: NA
v_gene: TRBV11-3

CDR3aa: CASGLWGGGNEQFF
CDR3nt: TGTGCCAGCGGCCTATGGGGAGGGGGGAATGAGCAGTTCTTC
j_gene: TRBJ2-1
abundance: NA
d_gene: NA
v_gene: TRBV7-2

CDR3aa: CASSSGTGDHEQYF
CDR3nt: TGTGCCAGCAGTAGTGGGACAGGGGACCACGAGCAGTACTTC
j_gene: TRBJ2-7
abundance: few
d_gene: TRBD1
v_gene: TRBV2

CDR3aa: CASSLGRAADEKLFF
CDR3nt: TGCGCCAGCAGCTTGGGGAGGGCAGCAGACGAAAAACTGTTTTTT
j_gene: TRBJ1-4
abundance: NA
d_gene: NA
v_gene: TRBV5-1

CDR3aa: CASSPTLNQPQHF
CDR3nt: TGTGCCAGCAGCCCGACCCTTAATCAGCCCCAGCATTTT
j_gene: TRBJ1-5
abundance: NA
d_gene: NA
v_gene: TRBV3-1/TRBV3-2

CDR3aa: CASSLGQGSSGNTIYF
CDR3nt: TGTGCCAGTAGTCTCGGACAGGGAAGCTCTGGAAACACCATATATTTT
j_gene: TRBJ1-3
abundance: NA
d_gene: TRBD1
v_gene: TRBV19

CDR3aa: CASSRGQPGGPQHF
CDR3nt: TGTGCCAGCAGCCGCGGGCAACCCGGCGGGCCCCAGCATTTT
j_gene: TRBJ1-5
abundance: NA
d_gene: NA
v_gene: TRBV28

CDR3aa: CASSLDSRGNEKLFF
CDR3nt: TGTGCCAGCAGCTTAGACTCTAGGGGTAATGAAAAACTGTTTTTT
j_gene: TRBJ1-4
abundance: NA
d_gene: NA
v_gene: TRBV11-2

CDR3aa: CASSQDSGILGTEAFF
CDR3nt: TGTGCCAGCAGCCAAGATTCAGGGATCCTTGGGACTGAAGCTTTCTTT
j_gene: TRBJ1-1
abundance: once
d_gene: NA
v_gene: TRBV3-1/TRBV3-2

CDR3aa: CASGPGNTIYF
CDR3nt: TGTGCTAGTGGTCCGGGAAACACCATATATTTT
j_gene: TRBJ1-3
abundance: NA
d_gene: NA
v_gene: TRBV12-5

CDR3aa: CASSPPGNSYNEQFF
CDR3nt: TGTGCCAGCTCACCCCCAGGGAATTCCTACAATGAGCAGTTCTTC
j_gene: TRBJ2-1
abundance: NA
d_gene: NA
v_gene: TRBV18

CDR3aa: CAWSRSGVGTDTQYF
CDR3nt: TGTGCCTGGAGTAGGTCCGGGGTAGGCACAGATACGCAGTATTTT
j_gene: TRBJ2-3
abundance: NA
d_gene: NA
v_gene: TRBV30

CDR3aa: CSVSGLAGKGETQYF
CDR3nt: TGCAGCGTTTCAGGACTAGCGGGCAAGGGGGAGACCCAGTACTTC
j_gene: TRBJ2-5
abundance: NA
d_gene: TRBD2
v_gene: TRBV29-1

CDR3aa: CASSSTSGSYEQYF
CDR3nt: TGCGCCAGCAGCTCGACTAGCGGTTCCTACGAGCAGTACTTC
j_gene: TRBJ2-7
abundance: once
d_gene: TRBD2
v_gene: TRBV5-1

CDR3aa: CATSKSLQETQYF
CDR3nt: TGTGCCACCTCCAAGTCCCTCCAAGAGACCCAGTACTTC
j_gene: TRBJ2-5
abundance: NA
d_gene: NA
v_gene: TRBV10-3

CDR3aa: CASVESDGNTIYF
CDR3nt: TGTGCCAGCGTGGAGTCGGATGGAAACACCATATATTTT
j_gene: TRBJ1-3
abundance: few
d_gene: NA
v_gene: TRBV7-9

CDR3aa: CASSRDNSNQPQHF
CDR3nt: TGTGCCAGTAGCAGGGATAATAGCAATCAGCCCCAGCATTTT
j_gene: TRBJ1-5
abundance: NA
d_gene: NA
v_gene: TRBV19

CDR3aa: CASSITRTGGGGYTF
CDR3nt: TGTGCCAGCAGCATTACTCGGACAGGGGGAGGTGGCTACACCTTC
j_gene: TRBJ1-2
abundance: NA
d_gene: TRBD1
v_gene: TRBV28

CDR3aa: CASSFTENTEAFF
CDR3nt: TGTGCCAGCAGTTTCACAGAGAACACTGAAGCTTTCTTT
j_gene: TRBJ1-1
abundance: few
d_gene: NA
v_gene: TRBV12-3/TRBV12-4

CDR3aa: CASGPQGAGAEAFF
CDR3nt: TGTGCCAGCGGTCCCCAGGGGGCTGGGGCTGAAGCTTTCTTT
j_gene: TRBJ1-1
abundance: once
d_gene: TRBD1
v_gene: TRBV6-5

CDR3aa: CASSYTPGDGSPLHF
CDR3nt: TGTGCCAGCAGCTATACCCCAGGGGACGGCTCACCCCTCCACTTT
j_gene: TRBJ1-6
abundance: NA
d_gene: NA
v_gene: TRBV7-2

CDR3aa: CASRELIQHTGELFF
CDR3nt: TGCGCCAGCCGCGAATTGATACAGCACACCGGGGAGCTGTTTTTT
j_gene: TRBJ2-2
abundance: NA
d_gene: NA
v_gene: TRBV5-1

CDR3aa: CASSKGLAGELDTQYF
CDR3nt: TGTGCCAGCAGCAAGGGACTAGCGGGGGAGTTAGATACGCAGTATTTT
j_gene: TRBJ2-3
abundance: once
d_gene: NA
v_gene: TRBV21-1

CDR3aa: CASSPMIQGRAFF
CDR3nt: TGTGCCAGCAGCCCGATGATACAGGGCAGGGCTTTCTTT
j_gene: TRBJ1-1
abundance: few
d_gene: NA
v_gene: TRBV12-3/TRBV12-4

CDR3aa: CASSRGGMDQPQHF
CDR3nt: TGTGCCAGCTCCCGGGGGGGAATGGATCAGCCCCAGCATTTT
j_gene: TRBJ1-5
abundance: NA
d_gene: NA
v_gene: TRBV18

CDR3aa: CASSYPGQGGGYTF
CDR3nt: TGTGCCAGCAGCTACCCGGGACAGGGAGGGGGCTACACCTTC
j_gene: TRBJ1-2
abundance: NA
d_gene: TRBD1
v_gene: TRBV6-5

CDR3aa: CASSSDSSGNTIYF
CDR3nt: TGTGCCAGCTCAAGTGACAGCTCTGGAAACACCATATATTTT
j_gene: TRBJ1-3
abundance: NA
d_gene: NA
v_gene: TRBV18

CDR3aa: CASSFGTAGNTIYF
CDR3nt: TGCGCCAGCAGCTTTGGGACAGCTGGAAACACCATATATTTT
j_gene: TRBJ1-3
abundance: NA
d_gene: TRBD1
v_gene: TRBV5-1

CDR3aa: CASSLGSLLSSGNTIYF
CDR3nt: TGTGCCAGCAGCTTAGGCTCCCTTTTAAGCTCTGGAAACACCATATATTTT
j_gene: TRBJ1-3
abundance: NA
d_gene: NA
v_gene: TRBV13

CDR3aa: CASSFGQKETQYF
CDR3nt: TGTGCCAGCAGCTTCGGACAGAAAGAGACCCAGTACTTC
j_gene: TRBJ2-5
abundance: once
d_gene: NA
v_gene: TRBV5-4

CDR3aa: CASSTSRTGPEKLFF
CDR3nt: TGTGCCAGCAGCACCTCCCGGACAGGGCCCGAAAAACTGTTTTTT
j_gene: TRBJ1-4
abundance: NA
d_gene: TRBD1
v_gene: TRBV7-2

CDR3aa: CAISENLGPQHF
CDR3nt: TGTGCCATCAGTGAGAACTTGGGGCCCCAGCATTTT
j_gene: TRBJ1-5
abundance: once
d_gene: NA
v_gene: TRBV10-3

CDR3aa: CASSQLRGGELFF
CDR3nt: TGTGCCAGCAGCCAGTTGCGTGGCGGGGAGCTGTTTTTT
j_gene: TRBJ2-2
abundance: NA
d_gene: NA
v_gene: TRBV14

CDR3aa: CASSLAGGRAETQYF
CDR3nt: TGTGCCAGTAGTCTAGCGGGGGGGCGGGCTGAGACCCAGTACTTC
j_gene: TRBJ2-5
abundance: NA
d_gene: TRBD2
v_gene: TRBV19

CDR3aa: CASSDSTTNEKLFF
CDR3nt: TGTGCCAGTAGTGACAGTACAACTAATGAAAAACTGTTTTTT
j_gene: TRBJ1-4
abundance: NA
d_gene: NA
v_gene: TRBV19

CDR3aa: CASSPLTGRGGELFF
CDR3nt: TGTGCCAGCAGCCCACTTACAGGGAGGGGCGGGGAGCTGTTTTTT
j_gene: TRBJ2-2
abundance: NA
d_gene: NA
v_gene: TRBV11-2

CDR3aa: CASSELVANSPLHF
CDR3nt: TGTGCCAGCAGTGAATTGGTAGCTAATTCACCCCTCCACTTT
j_gene: TRBJ1-6
abundance: NA
d_gene: NA
v_gene: TRBV6-1